This T cell receptor (beta chain) was sequenced during a study of blood T cells in healthy people across ages. The sample, 7.5 to 10 milliliters of peripheral blood, was drawn from each donor. The authors extracted at least 5 micrograms of total RNA per sample. The CDR3 sequence is 15 residues long. V shed 7 bases and J 4 bases; nucleotides not matched to a gene: 7. Germline CDR1 and CDR2: ENHRY and SYGVKD. Next came a second PCR, run for about 7 to 12 cycles, which used a sample-barcoded 5' primer along with a J-beta primer mix. Paired-end reads containing CDR3 totaled no fewer than 2.5 million for each sample. TCRdb reprocessed the 5' RACE reads via MiXCR and lists one record per CDR3 protein. The repertoire holds roughly 700,000 distinct CDR3 sequences, with approximately 29% as singletons.

The chain employs TRBV10-3 and TRBJ2-2; 9 nucleotides match TRBD1. The TCR sequence derives from an elderly woman in good health. The sequencing sample was made of blood. In DNA form, the CDR3 reads TGTGCCATCAATCGGGGACAGGGACCCACCGGGGAGCTGTTTTTT. Amino acid sequence: CAINRGQGPTGELFF.